This TCR beta chain was recorded in a study of blood T cell repertoires in COVID-19. The CDR3 is 17 residues long. Germline V gene data show CDR1 as MGHRA and CDR2 as YSYEKL. V was clipped by 3 bases and J by 2 bases, with 19 bases between them. This table comes from immunoSEQ multiplex PCR, and its TCRdb copy is limited to in-frame clones, with some not included. The table includes fewer than 200,000 clones, more than 65% detected once. There are a few counts of this clone. The sample comprised PBMCs or T cells enriched from blood (not recorded which). The V gene is TRBV4-1, the J gene TRBJ1-1; the D is unclear. The source is a man aged 45-60 years who had recovered from COVID-19. The CDR3 region has the DNA TGCGCCAGCAGCCAGTCGCGGGTACAGCGGCGAAACACTGAAGCTTTCTTT. This gives the protein CASSQSRVQRRNTEAFF.